The 18 T cell receptor beta chains presented below share a single source sample, sequenced in a study of chemoradiotherapy in HPV16-positive cancers. TCRdb's copy holds only in-frame clones and misses some; the assay was immunoSEQ multiplex PCR. In the table there are roughly 9,800 clones, about 83% of which are singletons. The material sequenced was blood, taken from a patient who underwent chemoradiotherapy. The receptor set was obtained from a human donor with HPV-associated anogenital cancer.

This clone was recorded once. The chain recombines TRBV7-9 with TRBJ2-5, with D perhaps matching TRBD1 (5 bases). V dropped 5 bases and J dropped 5 bases, with 15 bases sitting between them. This CDR3 has 14 residues. The V gene's germline CDR1 is SEHNR and CDR2 FQNEAQ (reference sequence). CDR3 in DNA: TGTGCCAGCAGCGCCGGCAGGGAAACGGAGACCCAGTACTTC. Translating gives CASSAGRETETQYF.

The rearrangement joins TRBV19 to TRBJ2-7, with D tentatively TRBD2 (6 bases). Germline V gene sequence: CDR1 LNHDA, CDR2 SQIVND (reference sequence). The length of the CDR3 is 13 residues. Trimming stripped 3 bases from V and 2 bases from J, with 8 bases between. This CDR3 reads CASSIAGTYEQYF. DNA of the CDR3: TGTGCCAGTAGTATCGCGGGAACCTACGAGCAGTACTTC. The full variable domain, with the rest looked up from reference TRBV19 and TRBJ2-7, is DGGITQSPKYLFRKEGQNVTLSCEQNLNHDAMYWYRQDPGQGLRLIYYSQIVNDFQKGDIAEGYSVSREKKESFPLTVTSAQKNPTAFYLCASSIAGTYEQYFGPGTRLTVT.

This sequence joins TRBV7-8 and TRBJ1-2; 9 nucleotides match TRBD1. CDR3 length: 17 residues. Germline V gene data show CDR1 as SGHVS and CDR2 as FQNEAQ. The ends lost 3 bases at V and 0 bases at J; junction bases unmatched: 8. In nucleotides, the CDR3 is TGTGCCAGCAGCTTCCTGGACAGGGGACCTACTAACTATGGCTACACCTTC. Its protein product is CASSFLDRGPTNYGYTF.

The chain has TRBV7-9 and TRBJ2-1; D is unclear. This CDR3 spans 12 amino acids. V lost 5 bases to trimming and J lost 5 bases, with 7 bases between them. Per germline, CDR1 SEHNR and CDR2 FQNEAQ (reference sequence). The CDR3 coding sequence is TGTGCCAGCAGCGCAGGTAACAATGAGCAGTTCTTC. Protein product: CASSAGNNEQFF.

The J gene is TRBJ1-6, the V gene TRBV7-2; no clear D. The CDR3 sequence is 13 residues long. CDR1 is SGHTA and CDR2 is FQGNSA in the germline V gene. V dropped 0 bases and J dropped 10 bases, with 7 bases sitting between them. The CDR3 nucleotides read TGTGCCAGCAGCTTAGCGGGAGGATCACCCCTCCACTTT. Protein: CASSLAGGSPLHF.

The chain has TRBV7-7 and TRBJ2-5, with TRBD1 matching over 7 bases. Germline CDR1 reads SSHAT; CDR2 reads FNYEAQ (reference sequence). V was clipped by 5 bases and J by 5 bases; unmatched bases: 11. CDR3 length: 15 amino acids. DNA of the CDR3: TGTGCCAGCAGCCTAGACAGGGCGGTTGGTGAGACCCAGTACTTC. This encodes CASSLDRAVGETQYF. The whole variable domain, filled in from reference TRBV7-7 and TRBJ2-5, reads GAGVSQSPRYKVTKRGQDVTLRCDPISSHATLYWYQQALGQGPEFLTYFNYEAQPDKSGLPSDRFSAERPEGSISTLTIQRTEQRDSAMYRCASSLDRAVGETQYFGPGTRLLVL.

The chain carries TRBV5-1 and TRBJ2-2, with D perhaps matching TRBD1 (5 bases). The CDR3 length is 13 residues. The V gene lost 5 bases and the J gene lost 1 base, with 6 bases spanning the gap. Germline values: CDR1 SGHRS, CDR2 YFSETQ. CDR3 residues: CASSQGNTGELFF. The CDR3 DNA reads as TGCGCCAGCAGTCAGGGGAACACCGGGGAGCTGTTTTTT.

This clone was detected only once. The V and J genes are TRBV19 and TRBJ2-7, with D possibly being TRBD1 (6 bases). The V gene lost 8 bases and the J gene lost 4 bases, with 15 bases spanning the gap. The CDR3 length is 13 residues. Germline values: CDR1 LNHDA, CDR2 SQIVND (reference sequence). CDR3 nucleotide sequence: TGTGCCAGTTCGAGACAGGAACAATACGAGCAGTACTTC. Encoded protein: CASSRQEQYEQYF.

The chain joins TRBV30 to TRBJ2-5; D is uncertain. Per the germline V gene, CDR1 is GTSNPN and CDR2 is SVGIG (reference sequence). This CDR3 has 12 amino acids. Trimming removed 4 bases from V and 5 bases from J, with 11 bases in between. The CDR3 spells CAWTNTQETQYF. The CDR3 DNA follows: TGTGCCTGGACCAATACCCAGGAGACCCAGTACTTC. The full variable domain, rest sourced from reference TRBV30 and TRBJ2-5, is SQTIHQWPATLVQPVGSPLSLECTVEGTSNPNLYWYRQAAGRGLQLLFYSVGIGQISSEVPQNLSASRPQDRQFILSSKKLLLSDSGFYLCAWTNTQETQYFGPGTRLLVL.

The rearrangement uses TRBV10-2 and TRBJ1-2; possibly TRBD1 for D (5 bases). Looked up from germline, CDR1 is WSHSY and CDR2 is SAAADI. V lost 6 bases and J 8 bases, leaving 13 bases between the germline ends. This CDR3 has 12 residues. This chain's CDR3 is CASRATAGGYTF. CDR3 sequence (DNA): TGCGCCAGCAGAGCGACAGCTGGAGGCTACACCTTC.

The chain uses TRBV7-9 and TRBJ1-4; D is possibly TRBD1 (6 bases). With 3 bases removed from V and 3 bases from J, the gap between germline ends came to 14 bases. This CDR3 is built from 16 residues. Germline CDR1 reads SEHNR; CDR2 reads FQNEAQ (reference sequence). The CDR3 reads CASSFQTGGANEKLFF. CDR3 nucleotide sequence: TGTGCCAGCAGCTTCCAGACAGGAGGGGCTAATGAAAAACTGTTTTTT.

The chain couples TRBV4-1 to TRBJ1-3; no clear D gene. V was pared by 3 bases and J by 1 base, with 16 bases between. Germline CDR1 and CDR2: MGHRA and YSYEKL. The CDR3 has 17 amino acids. CDR3 sequence reads: CASSQMVQVRSGNTIYF. As DNA, the CDR3 is TGCGCCAGCAGCCAGATGGTGCAGGTACGTTCTGGAAACACCATATATTTT.

This sequence joins TRBV9 and TRBJ1-1; TRBD1 is a possible D gene (6 bases). CDR1 is SGDLS and CDR2 is YYNGEE in the germline V gene. The CDR3 has 17 residues. Deletions cut 0 bases from V and 4 bases from J, with 19 bases between. CDR3 sequence reads: CASSVATHFGQSTEAFF. The DNA for the CDR3 is TGTGCCAGCAGCGTAGCTACGCATTTTGGACAGAGCACTGAAGCTTTCTTT.

CDR3 coding DNA: TGTGCCAGCAGCGTAGCCCAGAGGACTAGCGCCCCTGGGGATACGCAGTATTTT. It specifies CASSVAQRTSAPGDTQYF. The chain recombines TRBV9 with TRBJ2-3, with 9 positions matching TRBD2. The CDR3 loop spans 18 amino acids. The germline V gene has CDR1 SGDLS and CDR2 YYNGEE. V was pared by 0 bases and J by 6 bases, with 14 bases of the junction left unmatched.

In DNA, the CDR3 is TGTGCCTGGAGTGTAGCCGGGACAGTGGCCGCGGGGCCCCAGTACTTC. It codes for CAWSVAGTVAAGPQYF. This sequence joins TRBV30 and TRBJ2-5; D may be TRBD1 (7 bases). V was trimmed by 0 bases and J by 9 bases, leaving 23 bases between them. The CDR3 has 16 amino acids. Looked up from germline, CDR1 is GTSNPN and CDR2 is SVGIG (reference sequence).

This clone was counted once. This chain joins TRBV4-3 and TRBJ2-1; D ambiguous. The CDR3 extends over 13 amino acids. CDR1 LGHNA and CDR2 YSLEER come from the germline V gene. Trimming shortened V by 1 base and J by 9 bases, and 10 bases separated the two germline ends. The CDR3: CASSQGPKSEQFF. In DNA, the CDR3 is TGCGCCAGCAGCCAAGGACCGAAAAGTGAGCAGTTCTTC.

The chain employs TRBV7-3 and TRBJ1-1; 8 bases align to TRBD1. Trimming cost V 5 bases and J 5 bases; bases outside gene matches: 7. Germline values: CDR1 SGHTA, CDR2 FQGTGA. The CDR3 totals 14 residues. For the CDR3, the DNA is TGTGCCAGCAGCCCAGATAACAGGGGGACTGAAGCTTTCTTT. Protein sequence: CASSPDNRGTEAFF.

This clone showed up just a few times. The chain links TRBV9 to TRBJ1-3; a possible D gene is TRBD1 (6 bases). Germline CDR1 SGDLS, CDR2 YYNGEE. The V end lost 0 bases, the J end lost 0 bases, and 10 bases lay between the germline ends. The length of the CDR3 is 16 residues. As DNA, the CDR3 is TGTGCCAGCAGCGTAGAGGACAGCCACTCTGGAAACACCATATATTTT. The encoded protein is CASSVEDSHSGNTIYF.